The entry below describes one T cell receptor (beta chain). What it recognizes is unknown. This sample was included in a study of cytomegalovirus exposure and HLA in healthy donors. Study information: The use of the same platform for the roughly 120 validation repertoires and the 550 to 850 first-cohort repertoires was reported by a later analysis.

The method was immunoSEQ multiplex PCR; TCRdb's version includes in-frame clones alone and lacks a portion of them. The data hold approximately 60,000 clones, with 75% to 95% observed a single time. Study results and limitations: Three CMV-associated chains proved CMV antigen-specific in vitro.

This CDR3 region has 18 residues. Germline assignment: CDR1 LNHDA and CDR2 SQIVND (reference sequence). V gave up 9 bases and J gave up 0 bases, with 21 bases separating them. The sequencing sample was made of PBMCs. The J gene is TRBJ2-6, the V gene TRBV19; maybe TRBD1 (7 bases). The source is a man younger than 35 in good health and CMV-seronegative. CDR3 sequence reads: CASRGDLGGRSGANVLTF. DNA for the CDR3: TGTGCCAGCAGGGGGGACCTAGGGGGCCGCTCTGGGGCCAACGTCCTGACTTTC.